This passage covers 26 T cell receptor beta chains from one sample sequenced in a study of T and B cells in COVID-19 patients. Blood genomic DNA input for TRB amplification was roughly 220-500 ng. Multiplex PCR with BIOMED2 TRB-A/B primer pools amplified TRB rearrangements. TCRdb itself ran the multiplex PCR reads through MiXCR, one entry per CDR3 protein. The sample has 4,000 to 5,500 distinct CDR3 sequences; about 22% are singletons. Material for sequencing was blood. These receptors originate from a human donor with active COVID-19.

A remark on this clonotype: A much larger clone sits a single nucleotide away, making a read error possible. This rearrangement joins TRBV12-3 or TRBV12-4 to TRBJ1-2; D perhaps matches TRBD1 (5 bases). V was pared by 8 bases and J by 1 base, with 14 bases between. CDR3 length: 14 amino acids. CDR3 sequence reads: CASWGSGSNYGYTF. The CDR3 DNA reads as TGTGCCAGCTGGGGTTCAGGGAGTAACTATGGCTACACCTTC.

In its sample, this clonotype ranks as medium-sized. V usage is TRBV6-6 and J usage is TRBJ1-5, with a weak D call TRBD1 (6 bases). Trimming stripped 7 bases from V and 9 bases from J, with 19 bases between. The CDR3 runs 14 residues. CDR1 and CDR2 from the germline V gene are MNHNY and SVGAGI (reference sequence). The chain's CDR3 is CASTRTDKLPPQHF. CDR3 bases: TGTGCCAGCACCCGGACAGATAAACTCCCGCCCCAGCATTTT.

This clonotype was detected ten times or more. The chain combines TRBV6-1 with TRBJ1-2; D possibly corresponds to TRBD1 (5 bases). The V end lost 8 bases, the J end lost 0 bases, and 16 bases lay between the germline ends. CDR1 is MNHNS, CDR2 SASEGT, per germline. The CDR3 length is 15 residues. CDR3 amino acids: CASSRGAISNYGYTF. The CDR3 bases are TGTGCCAGCTCGCGGGGCGCAATTTCTAACTATGGCTACACCTTC.

This clonotype rates as medium-sized. The V call is TRBV6-1, the J call TRBJ1-4; D unresolved. The CDR3 sequence is 15 residues long. Germline CDR1 reads MNHNS; CDR2 reads SASEGT. Trimming pared 2 bases from V and 8 bases from J, leaving 15 bases between. The CDR3 DNA reads as TGTGCCAGCAGTGAACCGAGTTTTGGCCGAGAAAAACTGTTTTTT. Translating it yields CASSEPSFGREKLFF.

Relative to its sample, this clonotype is medium-sized. V gene TRBV19 combines with J gene TRBJ1-3, with D tentatively TRBD1 (5 bases). The ends were cut back, 8 bases at V and 4 bases at J, with 12 bases in the middle. In germline, CDR1 is LNHDA, CDR2 SQIVND (reference sequence). The CDR3 loop spans 13 amino acids. CDR3 in DNA: TGTGCCAGTCGGGGGACGGGGGGAAACACCATATATTTT. Translated: CASRGTGGNTIYF. Variable domain in full (rest from reference TRBV19 and TRBJ1-3): DGGITQSPKYLFRKEGQNVTLSCEQNLNHDAMYWYRQDPGQGLRLIYYSQIVNDFQKGDIAEGYSVSREKKESFPLTVTSAQKNPTAFYLCASRGTGGNTIYFGEGSWLTVV.

This clonotype was found many times. The V and J genes are TRBV7-2 and TRBJ2-7; D not certain. V lost 5 bases to trimming and J lost 3 bases, with 8 bases between them. CDR3 length: 12 residues. The germline gives CDR1 SGHTA, CDR2 FQGNSA. CDR3 loop: CASSPENYEQYF. CDR3 bases: TGTGCCAGCAGCCCGGAAAACTACGAGCAGTACTTC.

Sample share makes this clonotype large. CDR3 protein: CASSRGDYEQYF. In nucleotides, the CDR3 is TGTGCCAGTAGTCGGGGGGACTACGAGCAGTACTTC. The V call is TRBV19, the J call TRBJ2-7; TRBD2 matches 7 bases. V dropped 5 bases and J dropped 3; count of bases not matched to a gene: 1. The CDR3 sequence is 12 residues long. Per the germline V gene, CDR1 is LNHDA and CDR2 is SQIVND (reference sequence).

In its sample, this clonotype ranks as medium-sized. The chain joins TRBV27 to TRBJ1-2; 8 nucleotides match TRBD1. The J segment lost 2 bases and the V segment lost 3 bases, leaving 11 bases of the junction unmatched. The CDR3 contains 17 residues. CDR1 and CDR2 from the germline V gene are MNHEY and SMNVEV (reference sequence). DNA for the CDR3: TGTGCCAGCAGTTTTAGGACAGGGACCTCTTCAAACTATGGCTACACCTTC. Protein sequence: CASSFRTGTSSNYGYTF.

This clonotype is medium-sized. V and J are TRBV19 and TRBJ1-1; D is undetermined. This CDR3 has 17 residues. Looked up from germline, CDR1 is LNHDA and CDR2 is SQIVND (reference sequence). V lost 6 bases and J 0 bases, leaving 20 bases between the germline ends. CDR3 protein: CASRREVGRFMNTEAFF. Here the CDR3 DNA reads TGTGCCAGTAGGAGAGAGGTAGGGAGGTTCATGAACACTGAAGCTTTCTTT.

This sequence joins TRBV19 and TRBJ2-5, with no clear D. CDR3 length equals 13 residues. With 9 bases removed from V and 5 bases from J, the gap between germline ends came to 16 bases. Germline lookup yields CDR1 LNHDA and CDR2 SQIVND (reference sequence). CDR3 coding DNA: TGTGCCAGCAGCCCACGTATGGCGGAGACCCAGTACTTC. As protein: CASSPRMAETQYF.

This clonotype was detected only a few times. The chain couples TRBV7-9 to TRBJ2-7; D not certain. The V gene lost 0 bases and the J gene lost 5 bases, with 14 bases spanning the gap. CDR3 length: 15 amino acids. Per germline, CDR1 SEHNR and CDR2 FQNEAQ (reference sequence). Here the CDR3 reads CASSLAPLLGDEQYF. The CDR3 nucleotides are TGTGCCAGCAGCTTAGCCCCCCTGTTAGGTGACGAGCAGTACTTC. The full variable domain, completed using reference TRBV7-9 and TRBJ2-7, is DTGVSQNPRHKITKRGQNVTFRCDPISEHNRLYWYRQTLGQGPEFLTYFQNEAQLEKSRLLSDRFSAERPKGSFSTLEIQRTEQGDSAMYLCASSLAPLLGDEQYFGPGTRLTVT.

This clonotype was seen many times. The rearrangement joins TRBV12-3 or TRBV12-4 to TRBJ1-5; 7 bases fit TRBD1. The CDR3 totals 14 residues. Trimming removed 3 bases from V and 5 bases from J; junction bases left unmatched: 4. The chain's CDR3 is CASSFRDSDQPQHF. The CDR3 DNA reads as TGTGCCAGCAGTTTTAGGGACAGCGATCAGCCCCAGCATTTT.

This clonotype was seen a handful of times. The CDR3 spells CSAGARSDTQYF. CDR3 bases: TGCAGTGCTGGGGCCAGGTCAGATACGCAGTATTTT. This chain connects TRBV20-1 to TRBJ2-3; possibly TRBD1 for D (5 bases). V was clipped by 5 bases and J by 4 bases, with 10 bases between them. The CDR3 is 12 amino acids. The germline V gene has CDR1 DFQATT and CDR2 SNEGSKA (reference sequence).

CDR3 residues: CASSTLDTRLNTEAFF. The CDR3 DNA is TGTGCCAGCAGTACTCTGGACACCAGATTGAACACTGAAGCTTTCTTT. V usage is TRBV6-2 or TRBV6-3 and J usage is TRBJ1-1, with D maybe TRBD1 (5 bases). This CDR3 region has 16 residues. V shed 5 bases and J shed 0 bases, with 16 bases lying between them. In germline, CDR1 is MNHEY, CDR2 SVGEGT.

This clonotype turned up a few times. This chain joins TRBV30 and TRBJ1-1, with D perhaps TRBD1 (5 bases). Germline V gives CDR1 GTSNPN, CDR2 SVGIG (reference sequence). This CDR3 is 13 amino acids long. V lost 7 bases and J 0 bases, leaving 12 bases between the germline ends. CDR3 in amino acids: CASATGLNTEAFF. CDR3 nucleotide sequence: TGTGCCTCTGCAACGGGGCTGAACACTGAAGCTTTCTTT.

The genes are TRBV5-1 and TRBJ1-2, with D perhaps TRBD1 (6 bases). The CDR3 runs to 14 residues. Deletions cut 0 bases from V and 4 bases from J, with 10 bases between. Germline V CDR1 and CDR2: SGHRS, YFSETQ. The CDR3 DNA is TGCGCCAGCAGCTTGGATCGGGGGGCCTATGGCTACACCTTC. It translates to CASSLDRGAYGYTF.

The chain recombines TRBV20-1 with TRBJ2-1, with D perhaps matching TRBD2 (6 bases). CDR1 DFQATT and CDR2 SNEGSKA come from the germline V gene (reference sequence). CDR3 length equals 15 residues. The V and J ends lost 6 bases and 7 bases respectively, with 22 bases between them. CDR3 sequence (DNA): TGCAGTGCCCTCTTGGGCGGGACCGGACGAAATGAGCAGTTCTTC. It specifies CSALLGGTGRNEQFF.

J is TRBJ2-2 and V is TRBV5-1; the D gene could be TRBD1 or TRBD2 (6 bases each). Per the germline V gene, CDR1 is SGHRS and CDR2 is YFSETQ. This CDR3 has 17 amino acids. V gave up 2 bases and J gave up 3 bases, with 17 bases separating them. The CDR3 loop reads CASSFSPGGGDTGELFF. The CDR3 nucleotides are TGCGCCAGCAGCTTTTCCCCCGGAGGGGGTGACACCGGGGAGCTGTTTTTT.

This clonotype was counted at least ten times. This chain connects TRBV6-1 to TRBJ2-7; D may correspond to TRBD1 or TRBD2 (5 bases each). Germline-derived CDR1 and CDR2 are MNHNS and SASEGT. CDR3 length: 11 residues. V dropped 6 bases and J dropped 7 bases, with 10 bases sitting between them. CDR3 sequence (DNA): TGTGCCAGCAGCGGGGCGGGTGAGCAGTACTTC. This translates into CASSGAGEQYF.

The chain carries TRBV5-1 and TRBJ2-1; no clear D gene. This CDR3 comprises 16 residues. Trimming cost V 1 base and J 5 bases, with 16 bases left between them. Per germline, CDR1 SGHRS and CDR2 YFSETQ. The DNA for the CDR3 is TGCGCCAGCAGCTTGCAGGCAGCTGGGCCGCACAATGAGCAGTTCTTC. This gives the protein CASSLQAAGPHNEQFF.

This clonotype is medium-sized in the sample. V gene TRBV6-5 combines with J gene TRBJ2-7, with D possibly matching TRBD1 (6 bases). Per germline, CDR1 MNHEY and CDR2 SVGAGI. V shed 9 bases and J shed 3 bases, with 21 bases lying between them. The CDR3 consists of 15 residues. As DNA, the CDR3 is TGTGCCAGTCGTTCCCCGGGACAATCGGTCTACGAGCAGTACTTC. It is translated as CASRSPGQSVYEQYF.

This clonotype counts as large. CDR3: CASSIERDTYNEQFF. The CDR3 DNA is TGTGCCAGTAGTATAGAAAGGGACACCTACAATGAGCAGTTCTTC. The rearrangement joins TRBV19 to TRBJ2-1; a possible D gene is TRBD1 (6 bases). V was trimmed by 0 bases and J by 2 bases, leaving 8 bases between them. Germline CDR1 is LNHDA and CDR2 is SQIVND (reference sequence). The CDR3 runs to 15 residues.

By sample share, this clonotype is medium-sized (0.01 to 0.1%). This chain uses TRBV27 with TRBJ2-7; the D call may be TRBD1 or TRBD2 (5 bases each). Trimming removed 5 bases from V and 2 bases from J, with 13 bases in between. Germline values: CDR1 MNHEY, CDR2 SMNVEV (reference sequence). This CDR3 has 14 amino acids. The CDR3 loop is CASSDRDPTYEQYF. In DNA form, the CDR3 reads TGTGCCAGCAGTGATCGGGACCCTACCTACGAGCAGTACTTC.

The V call is TRBV20-1, the J call TRBJ2-7; 12 nucleotides align to TRBD1. CDR1 and CDR2 from the germline V gene are DFQATT and SNEGSKA (reference sequence). The CDR3 is made up of 15 amino acids. V shed 0 bases and J 5 bases; nucleotides not matched to a gene: 5. CDR3 region: CSARDWGQGADEQYF. Here the CDR3 DNA reads TGCAGTGCTAGAGACTGGGGACAGGGGGCCGACGAGCAGTACTTC.

By sample share, this clonotype is medium-sized (0.01 to 0.1%). The V gene is TRBV6-5, the J gene TRBJ2-7; D possibly corresponds to TRBD1 (6 bases). The V gene lost 6 bases and the J gene lost 0 bases, with 15 bases spanning the gap. Germline CDR1 is MNHEY and CDR2 is SVGAGI. The CDR3 loop spans 15 amino acids. The CDR3 region is CASRPLGADSYEQYF. Here the CDR3 DNA reads TGTGCCAGCAGACCCCTGGGGGCCGACTCCTACGAGCAGTACTTC.

The chain carries TRBV11-2 and TRBJ2-1; D not resolved. With 0 bases removed from V and 7 bases from J, the gap between germline ends came to 1 base. The germline V gene has CDR1 SGHAT and CDR2 FQNNGV. This CDR3 region has 11 residues. CDR3 residues: CASSLENEQFF. The CDR3 nucleotides read TGTGCCAGCAGCTTAGAAAATGAGCAGTTCTTC.